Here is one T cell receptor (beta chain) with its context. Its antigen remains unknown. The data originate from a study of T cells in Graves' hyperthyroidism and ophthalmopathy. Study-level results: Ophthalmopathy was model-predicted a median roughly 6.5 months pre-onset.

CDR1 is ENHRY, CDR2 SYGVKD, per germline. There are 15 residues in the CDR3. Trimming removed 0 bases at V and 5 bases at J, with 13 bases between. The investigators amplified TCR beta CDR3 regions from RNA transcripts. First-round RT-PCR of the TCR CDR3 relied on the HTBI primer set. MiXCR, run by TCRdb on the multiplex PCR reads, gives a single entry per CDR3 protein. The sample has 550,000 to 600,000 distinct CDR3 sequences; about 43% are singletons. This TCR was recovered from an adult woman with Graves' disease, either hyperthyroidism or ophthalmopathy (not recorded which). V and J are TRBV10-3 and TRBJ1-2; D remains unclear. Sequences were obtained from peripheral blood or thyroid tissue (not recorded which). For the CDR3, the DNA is TGTGCCATCAGTGAGTCGACGGGAGAGCCTTATGGCTACACCTTC. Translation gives CAISESTGEPYGYTF.